The text below deals with one T cell receptor beta chain. The clone's antigen remains unknown. Base qualities are missing; no much larger clone stands one base away. Per the publication, the time point label means: after neoadjuvant nivolumab, at surgical resection. The patients had newly diagnosed stage II-IVA oral cavity squamous cell carcinoma and had not received any prior systemic or radiation treatment. The cohort consisted of patients with HPV-negative, locally advanced oral cavity squamous cell carcinoma. The samples were drawn from a longitudinal correlative study tied to a single-arm phase II trial testing neoadjuvant nivolumab in oral cavity squamous cell carcinoma. Subject-matched pre- and post-treatment PBMCs and tumors from three responders and three non-responders were subjected to genomic DNA-based TCRbeta sequencing. Genomic DNA was isolated from tumor tissue using the Maxwell RSC DNA from Tissue kit.

These data come from a study of neoadjuvant anti-PD-1 for oral cavity cancer (dated by TCRdb to the early 2020s). Study-level background: Before curative-intent surgical resection, most patients were given three to four biweekly doses of nivolumab at 3 mg/kg. The parent correlative cohort included roughly 13 patients, with an approximately 32% response rate. A fourth nivolumab dose was given around day 43 to patients without progression, and definitive surgical resection was performed in those patients on days 50-56. Patients with complete response, partial response or stable disease by RECIST 1.1 were defined as responders, whereas patients with progression were defined as non-responders.

For survey sequencing, tumor libraries mostly used roughly 4.8 ug of input genomic DNA, with two replicates for each sample. The immunoSEQ hsTCRbeta kit was used to prepare TCRbeta libraries, following the manufacturer's instructions. An Illumina NovaSeq 6000 S4 flow cell was used to sequence the final libraries, which had first been combined to 3 nM. The source study handled its data this way. Raw data preprocessing and quality control were performed with the immunoSEQ Analyzer. The analysis was restricted to productive rearrangements, with each unique CDR3 amino acid sequence defining a clonotype. Repertoire clonality was estimated as the Gini-Simpson index, which was calculated using the R package tcR. Student's t test was used to compare Gini indices, and Pearson correlation was used to assess associations with tumor size change. TCRdb re-hosts the immuneACCESS table, in-frame sequences only. Its copies lack some clones; in the studies checked, an unresolved V gene accounts for under half of them, and the cause for the rest is not known. Clone size and the V and J calls come from that table; the DNA yielded D and trimming. This sample lists about 25,000 clones; 27% were detected once. Jointly, the top ten make up about 16% of the sample.

The study at large found these results: Larger post-treatment sizes of preexisting intratumoral clones correlated with greater tumor shrinkage, suggesting expansion of preexisting clones contributed to response. Higher pretreatment blood Treg/Th17 ratios correlated with both higher pretreatment blood TCRbeta clonality and lower post-treatment tumor TCRbeta clonality. TCR analyses included only three patients per response group, and the authors called for larger cohorts for validation.

From its cysteine to its phenylalanine, the CDR3 spans 17 amino acids. The only DNA kept is the CDR3, 51 bases in frame from the first base. V and J are trimmed by 4 bases and 6 bases, and the gene matches miss 16 bases of the junction. CDR1 and CDR2 were assigned from the germline V gene as SGDLS and YYNGEE. Rearrangement joined TRBV9 to TRBJ2-3, with 8 bases in between that match TRBD1. Sequenced material: tumor tissue, taken after nivolumab (anti-PD-1) treatment. This TCR derives from a person aged 35-80 years with oral cavity squamous cell carcinoma. CDR3 sequence: CASSSSPGQAVLDTQYF. The DNA is TGTGCCAGCAGCTCATCACCGGGACAGGCTGTGTTGGATACGCAGTATTTT.